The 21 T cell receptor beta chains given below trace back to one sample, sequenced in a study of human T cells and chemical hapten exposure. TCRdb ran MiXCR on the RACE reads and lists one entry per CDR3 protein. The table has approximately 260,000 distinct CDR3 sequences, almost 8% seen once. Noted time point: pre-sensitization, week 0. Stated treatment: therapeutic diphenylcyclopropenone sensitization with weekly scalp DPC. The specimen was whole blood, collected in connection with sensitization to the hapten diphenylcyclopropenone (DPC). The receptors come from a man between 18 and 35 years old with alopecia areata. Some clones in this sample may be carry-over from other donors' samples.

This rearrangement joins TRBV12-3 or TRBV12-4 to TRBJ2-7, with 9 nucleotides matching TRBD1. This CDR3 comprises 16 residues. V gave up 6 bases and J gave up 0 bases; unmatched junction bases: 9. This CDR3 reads CASRQQGAQNSYEQYF. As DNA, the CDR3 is TGTGCCAGCAGACAACAGGGGGCCCAGAACTCCTACGAGCAGTACTTC.

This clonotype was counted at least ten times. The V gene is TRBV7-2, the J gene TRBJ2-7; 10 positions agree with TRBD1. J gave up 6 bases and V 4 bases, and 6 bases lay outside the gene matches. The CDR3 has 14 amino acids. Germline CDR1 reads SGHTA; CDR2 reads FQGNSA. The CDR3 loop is CASSYGQGGSEQYF. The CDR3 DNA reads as TGTGCCAGCAGCTACGGACAGGGGGGATCCGAGCAGTACTTC.

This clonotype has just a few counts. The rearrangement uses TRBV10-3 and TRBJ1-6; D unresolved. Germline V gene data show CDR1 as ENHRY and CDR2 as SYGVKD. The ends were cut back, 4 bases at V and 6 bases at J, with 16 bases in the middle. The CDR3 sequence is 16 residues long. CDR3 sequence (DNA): TGTGCCATCAGTGTTCCAGTCCCTTCATCTAATTCACCCCTCCACTTT. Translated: CAISVPVPSSNSPLHF.

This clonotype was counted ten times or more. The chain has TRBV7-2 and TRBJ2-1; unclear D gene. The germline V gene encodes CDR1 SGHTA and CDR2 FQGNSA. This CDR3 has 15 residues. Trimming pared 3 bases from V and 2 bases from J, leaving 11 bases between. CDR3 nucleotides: TGTGCCAGCAGCTTGGGCCCTGGCCCCTACAATGAGCAGTTCTTC. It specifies CASSLGPGPYNEQFF. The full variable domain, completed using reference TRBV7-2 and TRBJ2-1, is GAGVSQSPSNKVTEKGKDVELRCDPISGHTALYWYRQSLGQGLEFLIYFQGNSAPDKSGLPSDRFSAERTGGSVSTLTIQRTQQEDSAVYLCASSLGPGPYNEQFFGPGTRLTVL.

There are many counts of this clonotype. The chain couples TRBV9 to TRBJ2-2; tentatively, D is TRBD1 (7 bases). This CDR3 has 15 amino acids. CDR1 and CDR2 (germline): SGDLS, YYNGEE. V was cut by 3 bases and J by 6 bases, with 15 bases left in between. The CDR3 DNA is TGTGCCAGCAGCGCTAGCAGGGGGGCATCCGGGGAGCTGTTTTTT. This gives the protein CASSASRGASGELFF.

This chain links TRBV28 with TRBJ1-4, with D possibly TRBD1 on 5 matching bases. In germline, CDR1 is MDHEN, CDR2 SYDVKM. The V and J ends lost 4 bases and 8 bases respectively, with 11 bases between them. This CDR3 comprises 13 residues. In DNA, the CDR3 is TGTGCCAGCAGTTCTGGGGGAAAGGAAAAACTGTTTTTT. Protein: CASSSGGKEKLFF.

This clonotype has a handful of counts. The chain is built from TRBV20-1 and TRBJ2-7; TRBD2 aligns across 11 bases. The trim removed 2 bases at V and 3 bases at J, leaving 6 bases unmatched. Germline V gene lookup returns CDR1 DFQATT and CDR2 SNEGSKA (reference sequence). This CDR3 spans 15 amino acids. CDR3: CSARKTGTSGYEQYF. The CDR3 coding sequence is TGCAGTGCTAGAAAAACCGGGACTAGCGGCTACGAGCAGTACTTC.

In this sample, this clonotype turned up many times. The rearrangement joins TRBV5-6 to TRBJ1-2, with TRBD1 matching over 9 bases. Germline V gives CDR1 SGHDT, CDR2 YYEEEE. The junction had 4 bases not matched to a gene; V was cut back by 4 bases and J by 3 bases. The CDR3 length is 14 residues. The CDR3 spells CASSIDRGDYGYTF. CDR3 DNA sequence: TGTGCCAGCAGCATCGACAGGGGGGACTATGGCTACACCTTC.

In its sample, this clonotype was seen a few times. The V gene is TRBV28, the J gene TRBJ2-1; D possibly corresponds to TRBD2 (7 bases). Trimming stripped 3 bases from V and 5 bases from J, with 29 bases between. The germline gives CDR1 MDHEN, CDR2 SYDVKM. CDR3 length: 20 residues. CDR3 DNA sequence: TGTGCCAGCAGTTTCCCCAGGGGAGGGGCCCCCTCCAAACGCCACAATGAGCAGTTCTTC. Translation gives CASSFPRGGAPSKRHNEQFF. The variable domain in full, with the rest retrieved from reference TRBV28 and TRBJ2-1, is DVKVTQSSRYLVKRTGEKVFLECVQDMDHENMFWYRQDPGLGLRLIYFSYDVKMKEKGDIPEGYSVSREKKERFSLILESASTNQTSMYLCASSFPRGGAPSKRHNEQFFGPGTRLTVL.

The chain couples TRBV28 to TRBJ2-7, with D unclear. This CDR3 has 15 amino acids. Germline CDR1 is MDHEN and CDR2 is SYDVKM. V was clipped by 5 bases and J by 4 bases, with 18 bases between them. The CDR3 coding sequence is TGTGCCAGCAGTCTACGACAAGTGGCTGGTTACGAGCAGTACTTC. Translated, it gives CASSLRQVAGYEQYF.

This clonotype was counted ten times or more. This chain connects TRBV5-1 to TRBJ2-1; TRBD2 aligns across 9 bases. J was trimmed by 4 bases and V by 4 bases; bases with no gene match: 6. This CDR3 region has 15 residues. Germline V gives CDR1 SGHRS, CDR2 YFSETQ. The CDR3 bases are TGCGCCAGCAGCCCCCGACTAGCGGTTTACAATGAGCAGTTCTTC. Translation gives CASSPRLAVYNEQFF.

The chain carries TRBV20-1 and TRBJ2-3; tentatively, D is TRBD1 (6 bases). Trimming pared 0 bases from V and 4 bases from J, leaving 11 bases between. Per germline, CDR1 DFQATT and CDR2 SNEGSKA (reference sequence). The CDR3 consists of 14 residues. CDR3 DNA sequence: TGCAGTGCTAGAGACGTTGCAGGGGCAGATACGCAGTATTTT. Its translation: CSARDVAGADTQYF.

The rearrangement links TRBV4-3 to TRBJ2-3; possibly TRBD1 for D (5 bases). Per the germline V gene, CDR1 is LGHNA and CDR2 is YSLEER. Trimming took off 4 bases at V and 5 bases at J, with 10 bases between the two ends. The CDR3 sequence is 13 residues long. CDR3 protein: CASSPQGRDTQYF. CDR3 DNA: TGCGCCAGCAGCCCCCAGGGCAGAGATACGCAGTATTTT.

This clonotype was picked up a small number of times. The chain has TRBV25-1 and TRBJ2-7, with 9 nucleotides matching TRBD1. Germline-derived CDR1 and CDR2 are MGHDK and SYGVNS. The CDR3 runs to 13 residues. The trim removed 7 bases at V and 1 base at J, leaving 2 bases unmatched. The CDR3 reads CASIGTGSYEQYF. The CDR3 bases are TGTGCCAGCATAGGGACAGGGTCCTACGAGCAGTACTTC.

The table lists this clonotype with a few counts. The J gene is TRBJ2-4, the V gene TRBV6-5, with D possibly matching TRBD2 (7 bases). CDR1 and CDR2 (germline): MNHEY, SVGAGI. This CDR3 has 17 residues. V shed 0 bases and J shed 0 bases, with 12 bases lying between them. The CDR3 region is CASSYSRGGLAKNIQYF. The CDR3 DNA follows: TGTGCCAGCAGTTACTCGAGGGGGGGTCTAGCCAAAAACATTCAGTACTTC.

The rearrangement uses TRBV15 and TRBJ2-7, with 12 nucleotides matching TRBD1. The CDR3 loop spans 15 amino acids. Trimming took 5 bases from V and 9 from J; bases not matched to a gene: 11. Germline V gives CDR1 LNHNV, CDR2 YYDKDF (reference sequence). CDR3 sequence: CATSAALGQGAGQYF. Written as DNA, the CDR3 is TGTGCCACCAGCGCCGCCTTGGGACAGGGGGCAGGGCAGTACTTC.

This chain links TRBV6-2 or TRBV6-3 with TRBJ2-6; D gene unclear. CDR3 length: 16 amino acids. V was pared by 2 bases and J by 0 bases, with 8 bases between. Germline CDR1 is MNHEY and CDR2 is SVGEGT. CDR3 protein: CASSYVSVSGANVLTF. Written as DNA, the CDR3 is TGTGCCAGCAGTTACGTTTCCGTCTCTGGGGCCAACGTCCTGACTTTC.

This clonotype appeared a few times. The CDR3 region has the DNA TGTGCCAGCAGCCAAGGGGACAGGGGGCAGTATCAGCCCCAGCATTTT. Its translation is CASSQGDRGQYQPQHF. The chain uses TRBV4-2 and TRBJ1-5; TRBD1 agrees at 12 bases. This CDR3 region has 16 residues. The germline V gene encodes CDR1 LGHNA and CDR2 YNFKEQ. With 1 base clipped from V and 5 bases from J, the junction kept 3 bases outside the gene matches.

The CDR3 spells CASSQGGRVGETQYF. The DNA for the CDR3 is TGCGCCAGCAGCCAAGGAGGGCGGGTAGGAGAGACCCAGTACTTC. This sequence joins TRBV4-3 and TRBJ2-5, with D tentatively TRBD2 (5 bases). The CDR3 has 15 residues. V dropped 1 base and J dropped 4 bases, with 13 bases sitting between them. The V gene's germline CDR1 is LGHNA and CDR2 YSLEER.

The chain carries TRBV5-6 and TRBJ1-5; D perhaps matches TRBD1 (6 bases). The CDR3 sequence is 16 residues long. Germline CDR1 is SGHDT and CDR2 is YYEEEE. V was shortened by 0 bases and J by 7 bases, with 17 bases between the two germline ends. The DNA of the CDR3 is TGTGCCAGCAGCTTGGCATCGGGGCAGGGGTACCAGCCCCAGCATTTT. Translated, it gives CASSLASGQGYQPQHF.

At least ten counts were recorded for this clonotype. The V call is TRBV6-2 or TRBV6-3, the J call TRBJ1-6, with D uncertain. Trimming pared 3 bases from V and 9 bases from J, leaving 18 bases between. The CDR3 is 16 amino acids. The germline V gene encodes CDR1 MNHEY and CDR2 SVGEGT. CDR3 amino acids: CASSYPPGRDISPLHF. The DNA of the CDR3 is TGTGCCAGCAGTTATCCGCCGGGCAGAGATATTTCACCCCTCCACTTT.